The T cell receptor (beta chain) under discussion was sequenced for a study of CD8 T cells in ankylosing spondylitis (dated by TCRdb to about 2017). Study-level background: To find TCR variants linked to disease, the study profiled T cell receptor beta repertoires in ankylosing spondylitis patients and healthy donors. Peripheral blood was sampled, and synovial fluid was also collected from ankylosing spondylitis patients. The full study cohort comprised around 25 ankylosing spondylitis patients and over a hundred healthy donors. The study at large found these results: According to the report, matched synovial fluid samples from ankylosing spondylitis patients were significantly enriched for the disease-linked clones. Some motif variants were previously reported in synovial fluid and blood of reactive arthritis patients, suggesting common disease-initiation mechanisms. Blood from ankylosing spondylitis patients appeared to be characterized by a TCR beta motif composed of eight or nine highly homologous amino acid variants. The disease-linked clones had a CD8+ phenotype and were found at relatively low frequencies in peripheral blood.

From its cysteine to its phenylalanine, the CDR3 spans 11 amino acids. The read is trimmed to its CDR3 DNA, 33 bases read in frame from base 1. The V and J ends are trimmed by 6 bases and 5 bases, leaving 7 bases between them. The germline V gene (reference sequence) yields DFQATT for CDR1 and SNEGSKA for CDR2. The reads were generated on an Illumina HiSeq 2500. Quantitative 5'-RACE with molecular barcodes was the method used to prepare the TCR beta libraries. As for how the authors treated the data: Disease-linked TCR variants were identified with a new computational method built on a probabilistic model of VDJ rearrangement. In-frame beta chains were kept once TCRdb had trimmed the public reads at Q25 with fastp and called clones with MiXCR. Rows are unified per CDR3 protein, each entry keeping the most common DNA and genes. TCRdb's processing, not the study's, gives the V and J calls here. Within this sample are hundreds of thousands of distinct CDR3 sequences, with over 9.5% of them counted one time only. 0.51% of the sample rests with the top ten.

This clonotype was observed many times. Its antigen specificity is not known. The record has no base qualities; no much larger clone is one base away. This receptor chain uses TRBV20-1 and TRBJ2-2, with no confidently assigned D gene. The sequence was obtained from a male donor with ankylosing spondylitis. The sequenced sample was blood, either unsorted or a sorted T cell fraction (not recorded which). The CDR3 loop reads CSATRTGELFF. In nucleotide form, the sequence is TGCAGTGCAACGAGAACCGGGGAGCTGTTTTTT.